Each of the 17 T cell receptor beta chains below was sequenced from the same sample in a study of CD8 T cells in ankylosing spondylitis. Overall study results and limits: Made up of eight or nine highly homologous variants, a TCR beta motif appeared characteristic of ankylosing spondylitis blood.

Their antigen targets remain unknown. MiXCR, applied by TCRdb to the 5' RACE reads, yields one record per CDR3 protein. The sample yields around 540,000 distinct CDR3 sequences, roughly 13% seen once. Sequencing was carried out using blood, either unsorted or a sorted T cell fraction (not recorded which). The receptors here all came from a male donor with ankylosing spondylitis.

The chain recombines TRBV20-1 with TRBJ1-5, with D possibly being TRBD1 (5 bases). V lost 5 bases and J lost 0, with 8 bases in between. Per the germline V gene, CDR1 is DFQATT and CDR2 is SNEGSKA (reference sequence). The CDR3 has 13 amino acids. CDR3 protein: CSAEGVSNQPQHF. The CDR3, as DNA: TGCAGTGCTGAAGGGGTTAGCAATCAGCCCCAGCATTTT.

This clonotype was counted a single time. Written as DNA, the CDR3 is TGTGCCAGCGAAGCCGGGACTAGCGAGTCAGATACGCAGTATTTT. Translation gives CASEAGTSESDTQYF. The chain combines TRBV6-1 with TRBJ2-3, with TRBD2 matching over 10 bases. The CDR3 covers 15 residues. Germline CDR1 is MNHNS and CDR2 is SASEGT. V shed 8 bases, J shed 4 bases, and the junction held 9 bases outside the gene matches.

CDR3 coding DNA: TGCAGTGCACGGAGTAGGGATGAAAAACTGTTTTTT. It specifies CSARSRDEKLFF. The chain joins TRBV20-1 to TRBJ1-4; D not certain. In germline, CDR1 is DFQATT, CDR2 SNEGSKA (reference sequence). The CDR3 is 12 amino acids. Trimming shortened V by 6 bases and J by 6 bases, and 11 bases separated the two germline ends.

This clonotype was detected only a few times. The chain is built from TRBV24-1 and TRBJ2-5; 8 positions agree with TRBD1. The V gene end was trimmed by 5 bases and the J gene end by 5 bases; junction bases not matched to a gene: 6. Germline-derived CDR1 and CDR2 are KGHDR and SFDVKD. This CDR3 has 14 residues. CDR3 nucleotides: TGTGCCACCAGTGTCGCCAGGGGGCCCGAGACCCAGTACTTC. Its translation is CATSVARGPETQYF.

This clonotype was counted a few times. This rearrangement joins TRBV20-1 to TRBJ1-5; TRBD1 might be the D (5 bases). Germline values: CDR1 DFQATT, CDR2 SNEGSKA (reference sequence). The CDR3 totals 14 residues. Between the trimmed V and J ends, which lost 0 bases and 3 bases, there was a span of 9 bases. This CDR3 is CSARDRVSNQPQHF. CDR3 in DNA: TGCAGTGCTAGAGACAGGGTATCCAATCAGCCCCAGCATTTT.

This clonotype was observed at least ten times. The gene calls are TRBV4-2 and TRBJ1-6, with a weak D call TRBD1 (5 bases). Per germline, CDR1 LGHNA and CDR2 YNFKEQ. Trimming took off 0 bases at V and 7 bases at J, with 10 bases between the two ends. The CDR3 runs to 15 residues. The DNA for the CDR3 is TGTGCCAGCAGCCAAGATCAGGCAGGGAATTCACCCCTCCACTTT. Protein sequence: CASSQDQAGNSPLHF.

The rearrangement joins TRBV27 to TRBJ2-7, with D maybe TRBD1 (6 bases). The CDR3 runs to 13 residues. V lost 3 bases to trimming and J lost 1 base, with 7 bases between them. Germline CDR1 is MNHEY and CDR2 is SMNVEV (reference sequence). CDR3 sequence (DNA): TGTGCCAGCAGTTTCACAGGGTCCTACGAGCAGTACGTC. Translation gives CASSFTGSYEQYV.

This rearrangement joins TRBV10-2 to TRBJ2-2, with 16 bases fitting TRBD2. V lost 3 bases, J lost 6 bases, and 4 bases stayed unmatched. Germline CDR1 is WSHSY and CDR2 is SAAADI. The CDR3 has 17 residues. CDR3 protein: CASSDPGLAGGSGELFF. CDR3 sequence (DNA): TGCGCCAGCAGTGACCCGGGACTAGCGGGAGGGTCCGGGGAGCTGTTTTTT.

The chain links TRBV4-1 to TRBJ2-2, with D possibly being TRBD1 (6 bases). The CDR3 runs to 16 residues. Germline CDR1 and CDR2: MGHRA and YSYEKL. Trimming took off 4 bases at V and 6 bases at J, with 18 bases between the two ends. As DNA, the CDR3 is TGCGCCAGCAGCCGAGGTAGACAGGCCTCAGCCGGGGAGCTGTTTTTT. Translated: CASSRGRQASAGELFF.

The CDR3: CATSDGINSANSYNEQFF. CDR3 nucleotide sequence: TGTGCCACCAGTGATGGGATTAATAGCGCCAACTCCTACAATGAGCAGTTCTTC. The chain employs TRBV24-1 and TRBJ2-1; tentative D call: TRBD2 (5 bases). The V gene's germline CDR1 is KGHDR and CDR2 SFDVKD. The ends were cut back, 3 bases at V and 0 bases at J, with 17 bases in the middle. The CDR3 runs to 18 residues.

CDR3 sequence (DNA): TGTGCCAGCAGCTCGGGACTACAGGGGCGCGAGCAGTACTTC. Its translation: CASSSGLQGREQYF. This chain links TRBV11-2 with TRBJ2-7; the D gene could be TRBD1 or TRBD2 (7 bases each). With 4 bases removed from V and 6 bases from J, the gap between germline ends came to 16 bases. There are 14 residues in the CDR3. CDR1 and CDR2 (germline): SGHAT, FQNNGV. Full variable domain (remainder filled in from reference TRBV11-2 and TRBJ2-7): EAGVAQSPRYKIIEKRQSVAFWCNPISGHATLYWYQQILGQGPKLLIQFQNNGVVDDSQLPKDRFSAERLKGVDSTLKIQPAKLEDSAVYLCASSSGLQGREQYFGPGTRLTVT.

V is TRBV27 and J is TRBJ1-5; perhaps TRBD1 as D (5 bases). From germline, CDR1 is MNHEY and CDR2 SMNVEV (reference sequence). CDR3 length equals 14 residues. Trimming removed 4 bases at V and 7 bases at J, with 14 bases between. DNA for the CDR3: TGTGCCAGCAGTTCGGGACCTGGGGGGCAGCCCCAGCATTTT. Translated, it gives CASSSGPGGQPQHF.

The chain couples TRBV7-7 to TRBJ2-5, with D possibly TRBD1 on 6 matching bases. The CDR3 length is 18 residues. CDR1 and CDR2 (germline): SSHAT, FNYEAQ (reference sequence). The germline V and J ends were trimmed by 1 base and 9 bases, with 27 bases remaining between them. The CDR3 DNA follows: TGTGCCAGCAGCTTAGGAGTTGGTTTCGAGGGACACCGGGAAGCCCAGTACTTC. It codes for CASSLGVGFEGHREAQYF.

The chain combines TRBV18 with TRBJ1-1; a possible D gene is TRBD1 (6 bases). V shed 5 bases and J shed 3 bases, with 16 bases lying between them. In germline, CDR1 is KGHSH, CDR2 LQKENI. This CDR3 has 15 amino acids. The chain's CDR3 is CASSFSVGGDTEAFF. The CDR3 DNA sequence: TGTGCCAGCTCATTCTCCGTAGGGGGGGACACTGAAGCTTTCTTT.

This clonotype was recorded many times. The V gene is TRBV7-9, the J gene TRBJ2-1; 9 bases match TRBD2. Germline V lookup: CDR1 SEHNR, CDR2 FQNEAQ (reference sequence). The CDR3 loop spans 16 amino acids. Trimming cost V 1 base and J 7 bases; bases outside gene matches: 8. As DNA, the CDR3 is TGTGCCAGCAGCTTAGTTAGCGGGAGCTTTAGGAATGAGCAGTTCTTC. Its protein is CASSLVSGSFRNEQFF.

This chain connects TRBV7-9 to TRBJ1-2, with unresolved D. V was cut by 5 bases and J by 4 bases, with 14 bases left in between. CDR1 is SEHNR, CDR2 FQNEAQ, per germline (reference sequence). The CDR3 has 14 residues. The CDR3 DNA reads as TGTGCCAGCAGCCTCCCGGAGGGTTTCTATGGCTACACCTTC. It translates to CASSLPEGFYGYTF.

The J gene is TRBJ1-1, the V gene TRBV20-1; no reliable D call. The V gene lost 1 base and the J gene lost 10 bases, with 25 bases spanning the gap. This CDR3 spans 16 amino acids. Germline loops: CDR1 DFQATT, CDR2 SNEGSKA (reference sequence). CDR3 sequence: CSARALSYGLGVTAFF. The CDR3 DNA reads as TGCAGTGCTAGAGCCCTAAGCTATGGGTTGGGCGTGACAGCTTTCTTT.